The 30 T cell receptor beta chains reported below all come from one sample, sequenced in a study of OX40 agonist ivuxolimab in advanced cancers. TCRdb keeps only in-frame clones here, not all; method: immunoSEQ multiplex PCR. The sample records about 71,000 clones, about nine tenths being singletons. This specimen was CD4+ or CD8+ T cells sorted from blood, taken in a trial of the OX40 agonist ivuxolimab. The receptor set was obtained from an adult with an advanced solid tumor such as melanoma, head and neck, liver or kidney cancer.

The chain combines TRBV6-6 with TRBJ2-2; D ambiguous. This CDR3 region has 12 residues. Germline V gene lookup returns CDR1 MNHNY and CDR2 SVGAGI (reference sequence). V lost 4 bases and J 6 bases, leaving 6 bases between the germline ends. This chain's CDR3 is CASSWGSGELFF. DNA for the CDR3: TGTGCCAGCAGTTGGGGTTCCGGGGAGCTGTTTTTT.

This clone was counted a few times. The rearrangement links TRBV7-2 to TRBJ2-2; TRBD2 aligns across 14 bases. The CDR3 has 18 amino acids. V shed 1 base and J 4 bases; nucleotides not matched to a gene: 5. The V gene's germline CDR1 is SGHTA and CDR2 FQGNSA. This CDR3 is CASSLGRGTSGSTGELFF. CDR3 nucleotide sequence: TGTGCCAGCAGCTTAGGCCGGGGGACTAGCGGGAGCACCGGGGAGCTGTTTTTT. Full variable domain (outside the CDR3, taken from reference TRBV7-2 and TRBJ2-2): GAGVSQSPSNKVTEKGKDVELRCDPISGHTALYWYRQSLGQGLEFLIYFQGNSAPDKSGLPSDRFSAERTGGSVSTLTIQRTQQEDSAVYLCASSLGRGTSGSTGELFFGEGSRLTVL.

For this clone: The junction departs from the called germline gene at one end, perhaps through a read error. This chain links TRBV4-2 with TRBJ2-1, with 9 bases that match TRBD2. This CDR3 has 17 amino acids. In germline, CDR1 is LGHNA, CDR2 YNFKEQ. CDR3 in amino acids: CAGSQVGSGSSYNEQFF. The CDR3 nucleotides are TGTGCCGGCAGCCAAGTGGGTAGCGGGAGCTCCTACAATGAGCAGTTCTTC.

The rearrangement uses TRBV28 and TRBJ1-2; tentative D call: TRBD1 (6 bases). V lost 6 bases, J lost 4 bases, and 15 bases lay in between. This CDR3 has 14 amino acids. Per germline, CDR1 MDHEN and CDR2 SYDVKM. The CDR3 loop reads CASSFLTGSYGYTF. The CDR3 nucleotides are TGTGCCAGCAGCTTTCTAACAGGGTCCTATGGCTACACCTTC.

The V call is TRBV30, the J call TRBJ1-3; D gene uncertain. V lost 0 bases and J 0 bases, leaving 15 bases between the germline ends. This CDR3 region has 17 residues. Looked up from germline, CDR1 is GTSNPN and CDR2 is SVGIG (reference sequence). CDR3 region: CAWSVHRRILSGNTIYF. The DNA for the CDR3 is TGTGCCTGGAGTGTTCACAGACGGATTCTCTCTGGAAACACCATATATTTT.

The gene calls are TRBV5-5 and TRBJ1-3; a weak D match, TRBD1 (6 bases). This CDR3 is 17 amino acids long. CDR1 is SGHKS, CDR2 YYEKEE, per germline (reference sequence). V was trimmed by 7 bases and J by 0 bases, leaving 20 bases between them. CDR3 in DNA: TGTGCCAGCGCTCGGGGGCACCAAGATCACTCTGGAAACACCATATATTTT. This gives the protein CASARGHQDHSGNTIYF. The full variable domain, with the rest looked up from reference TRBV5-5 and TRBJ1-3, is DAGVTQSPTHLIKTRGQQVTLRCSPISGHKSVSWYQQVLGQGPQFIFQYYEKEERGRGNFPDRFSARQFPNYSSELNVNALLLGDSALYLCASARGHQDHSGNTIYFGEGSWLTVV.

The J gene is TRBJ2-3, the V gene TRBV6-1, with D perhaps assigned TRBD1 or TRBD2 (5 bases each). V shed 2 bases and J shed 5 bases, with 14 bases lying between them. CDR1 and CDR2 (germline): MNHNS, SASEGT. The CDR3 runs 15 residues. CDR3 nucleotides: TGTGCCAGCAGTGAACGAGGGGCTCGTGGAGATACGCAGTATTTT. Amino acid sequence: CASSERGARGDTQYF.

The V gene is TRBV19, the J gene TRBJ1-2; D unresolved. This CDR3 has 12 residues. CDR1 and CDR2 (germline): LNHDA, SQIVND (reference sequence). V was pared by 6 bases and J by 7 bases, with 12 bases between. CDR3 region: CASRTHKVGYTF. The CDR3 nucleotides are TGTGCCAGTAGGACCCACAAGGTTGGCTACACCTTC.

This chain joins TRBV4-1 and TRBJ1-2; D remains ambiguous. Germline values: CDR1 MGHRA, CDR2 YSYEKL. The V and J ends lost 0 bases and 2 bases respectively, with 7 bases between them. This CDR3 is 14 amino acids long. The CDR3 DNA sequence: TGCGCCAGCAGCCAAGATGTGGCAAACTATGGCTACACCTTC. Translating gives CASSQDVANYGYTF.

CDR3 sequence (DNA): TGCAGTGCTAGAGATTCCTATGGCTACACCTTC. The encoded protein is CSARDSYGYTF. The rearrangement joins TRBV20-1 to TRBJ1-2; D ambiguous. The V and J ends lost 0 bases and 4 bases respectively, with 3 bases between them. From germline, CDR1 is DFQATT and CDR2 SNEGSKA (reference sequence). The length of the CDR3 is 11 residues.

V and J are TRBV7-2 and TRBJ1-4; TRBD1 might be the D (6 bases). The V end was cut by 4 bases, the J end by 7 bases, with 19 bases between. The CDR3 is 16 residues long. CDR1 and CDR2 from the germline V gene are SGHTA and FQGNSA. The CDR3, as DNA: TGTGCCAGCAGCTCCCGCTACAGGGCGTCGGGTGAAAAACTGTTTTTT. Protein product: CASSSRYRASGEKLFF.

The rearrangement joins TRBV28 to TRBJ1-5; TRBD1 agrees at 9 bases. Germline CDR1 MDHEN, CDR2 SYDVKM. V dropped 4 bases and J dropped 5; count of bases not matched to a gene: 6. The CDR3 has 15 amino acids. The CDR3 loop reads CASSWGQGRYQPQHF. CDR3 in DNA: TGTGCCAGCAGTTGGGGACAGGGAAGATATCAGCCCCAGCATTTT.

V usage is TRBV5-1 and J usage is TRBJ2-6, with TRBD1 as a possible D gene (6 bases). V shed 4 bases and J shed 4 bases, with 12 bases lying between them. The CDR3 has 15 residues. The germline CDR1 and CDR2 sequences are SGHRS and YFSETQ. The CDR3 sequence is CASSTTGQGANVLTF. The CDR3 DNA sequence: TGCGCCAGCAGCACTACAGGGCAGGGGGCCAACGTCCTGACTTTC. The full variable domain, with the rest looked up from reference TRBV5-1 and TRBJ2-6, is KAGVTQTPRYLIKTRGQQVTLSCSPISGHRSVSWYQQTPGQGLQFLFEYFSETQRNKGNFPGRFSGRQFSNSRSEMNVSTLELGDSALYLCASSTTGQGANVLTFGAGSRLTVL.

The sample holds a few counts of this clone. The CDR3 DNA reads as TGTGCCAGCAGCAACCGACTAGCGGGGGACACCACAGATACGCAGTATTTT. It codes for CASSNRLAGDTTDTQYF. The chain carries TRBV11-3 and TRBJ2-3, with TRBD2 matching over 12 bases. In germline, CDR1 is SGHNT, CDR2 YENEEA. Trimming removed 5 bases from V and 2 bases from J; junction bases left unmatched: 8. The CDR3 spans 17 residues.

The chain has TRBV19 and TRBJ2-5; tentatively, D is TRBD1 (7 bases). The CDR3 length is 13 residues. V lost 9 bases and J lost 6, with 17 bases in between. Per the germline V gene, CDR1 is LNHDA and CDR2 is SQIVND (reference sequence). The CDR3 nucleotides read TGTGCCAGCCGAGGAGGGGGCATTAAGACCCAGTACTTC. It translates to CASRGGGIKTQYF.

The chain uses TRBV7-3 and TRBJ2-5, with D perhaps matching TRBD2 (5 bases). CDR3 length: 14 residues. Germline V CDR1 and CDR2: SGHTA, FQGTGA. V gave up 8 bases and J gave up 5 bases, with 18 bases separating them. In nucleotides, the CDR3 is TGTGCCAGCGGTACTGACACCCCGGGGGAGACCCAGTACTTC. The encoded protein is CASGTDTPGETQYF.

The chain carries TRBV27 and TRBJ1-1; D perhaps matches TRBD1 (5 bases). The CDR3 has 14 residues. The V and J ends lost 5 bases and 4 bases respectively, with 14 bases between them. From germline, CDR1 is MNHEY and CDR2 SMNVEV (reference sequence). Written as DNA, the CDR3 is TGTGCCAGCAGTCAAAGGCCTAGGGGCACTGAAGCTTTCTTT. This codes for CASSQRPRGTEAFF.

The chain employs TRBV6-1 and TRBJ2-3; 9 nucleotides match TRBD2. There are 16 residues in the CDR3. Germline V gives CDR1 MNHNS, CDR2 SASEGT. The V gene end was trimmed by 3 bases and the J gene end by 3 bases; junction bases not matched to a gene: 7. This CDR3 reads CASSDPAGGPTDTQYF. In DNA, the CDR3 is TGTGCCAGCAGTGACCCTGCGGGAGGGCCGACAGATACGCAGTATTTT.

This clone is a singleton in its sample. The chain is built from TRBV5-1 and TRBJ1-1; D uncertain. The CDR3 covers 14 residues. V lost 0 bases, J lost 4 bases, and 10 bases lay in between. Per the germline V gene, CDR1 is SGHRS and CDR2 is YFSETQ. The CDR3 region has the DNA TGCGCCAGCAGCTTGGCCTGGGAGATCACTGAAGCTTTCTTT. It codes for CASSLAWEITEAFF.

The chain carries TRBV6-1 and TRBJ2-3; TRBD2 aligns across 11 bases. J gave up 6 bases and V 6 bases, and 8 bases lay outside the gene matches. Per the germline V gene, CDR1 is MNHNS and CDR2 is SASEGT. The CDR3 loop spans 15 amino acids. CDR3 sequence: CASRDIAGGVDTQYF. In nucleotides, the CDR3 is TGTGCCAGCAGAGATATAGCGGGGGGGGTGGATACGCAGTATTTT.

The J gene is TRBJ1-1, the V gene TRBV21-1; no check of the table's D call, TRBD1, against the DNA was made. TRBV21-1 is a recognized pseudogene. This CDR3 is built from 14 residues. CDR3 DNA sequence: TGTGCCAGCAGACCGGGACAGGGTAACACTGAAGCTTTCTTT. It encodes CASRPGQGNTEAFF.

The chain carries TRBV11-2 and TRBJ2-7; D possibly corresponds to TRBD1 (6 bases). V lost 6 bases, J lost 4 bases, and 16 bases lay in between. This CDR3 has 14 amino acids. Germline CDR1 reads SGHAT; CDR2 reads FQNNGV. CDR3 nucleotide sequence: TGTGCCAGCAGTTCCCGGGACATCGGATACGAGCAGTACTTC. Its protein is CASSSRDIGYEQYF. Together with reference TRBV11-2 and TRBJ2-7, the CDR3 gives the full variable domain: EAGVAQSPRYKIIEKRQSVAFWCNPISGHATLYWYQQILGQGPKLLIQFQNNGVVDDSQLPKDRFSAERLKGVDSTLKIQPAKLEDSAVYLCASSSRDIGYEQYFGPGTRLTVT.

This sequence joins TRBV6-4 and TRBJ2-3, with D possibly matching TRBD2 (6 bases). This CDR3 spans 15 amino acids. Germline V gene lookup returns CDR1 MRHNA and CDR2 SNTAGT. V lost 4 bases and J 6 bases, leaving 17 bases between the germline ends. CDR3 in amino acids: CASSALPGARDTQYF. The CDR3 DNA follows: TGTGCCAGCAGTGCCCTACCGGGAGCCCGGGATACGCAGTATTTT.

V is TRBV7-8 and J is TRBJ1-2; a weak D match, TRBD1 (5 bases). Germline V gene sequence: CDR1 SGHVS, CDR2 FQNEAQ. The V and J ends lost 5 bases and 2 bases respectively, with 9 bases between them. The CDR3 covers 13 residues. The CDR3 sequence is CASSQDRNYGYTF. CDR3 in DNA: TGTGCCAGCAGCCAAGACAGAAACTATGGCTACACCTTC.

This clone has just a few counts. The chain is built from TRBV7-3 and TRBJ2-2, with D possibly TRBD1 on 5 matching bases. V lost 4 bases and J 4 bases, leaving 13 bases between the germline ends. CDR3 size: 15 residues. Germline V CDR1 and CDR2: SGHTA, FQGTGA. CDR3 sequence reads: CASSSGQLLTGELFF. The CDR3, as DNA: TGTGCCAGCAGCTCAGGACAATTGCTCACCGGGGAGCTGTTTTTT.

The chain carries TRBV4-2 and TRBJ2-3, with 7 nucleotides matching TRBD2. V lost 0 bases to trimming and J lost 5 bases; unmatched junction nucleotides: 5. In germline, CDR1 is LGHNA, CDR2 YNFKEQ. This CDR3 has 15 amino acids. The CDR3, as DNA: TGTGCCAGCAGCCAAGAGGGGAGGGAGAGAGATACGCAGTATTTT. This translates into CASSQEGRERDTQYF.

The rearrangement joins TRBV28 to TRBJ2-7, with D uncertain. The CDR3 loop spans 15 amino acids. The germline V and J ends were trimmed by 3 bases and 0 bases, with 12 bases remaining between them. The germline V gene encodes CDR1 MDHEN and CDR2 SYDVKM. The CDR3 reads CASSFRPQASYEQYF. DNA of the CDR3: TGTGCCAGCAGTTTTCGGCCGCAAGCCTCCTACGAGCAGTACTTC.

This chain uses TRBV12-5 with TRBJ2-5; D is unresolved. Germline loops: CDR1 LGHNT, CDR2 FRNRAP. The CDR3 covers 12 residues. The ends were cut back, 7 bases at V and 5 bases at J, with 11 bases in the middle. CDR3 region: CASALTGETQYF. The CDR3 region has the DNA TGTGCTAGTGCCCTGACCGGGGAGACCCAGTACTTC.

This clone was detected a few times. CDR3 coding DNA: TGCGCCAGCAGTGGCGGGGTTTCACCCCTCCACTTT. Translation gives CASSGGVSPLHF. The chain couples TRBV4-1 to TRBJ1-6; D uncertain. The CDR3 loop spans 12 amino acids. Germline values: CDR1 MGHRA, CDR2 YSYEKL. Trimming stripped 6 bases from V and 9 bases from J, with 9 bases between.

This sequence joins TRBV27 and TRBJ2-1; D unclear. V was cut by 2 bases and J by 1 base, with 9 bases left in between. The CDR3 length is 15 residues. Germline V gene sequence: CDR1 MNHEY, CDR2 SMNVEV (reference sequence). CDR3 DNA: TGTGCCAGCAGTTTACCGCGGTCGTCCTACAATGAGCAGTTCTTC. Translated: CASSLPRSSYNEQFF.